This T cell receptor (beta chain) comes out of a study of glioma-infiltrating T cells after dendritic cell vaccination (dated by TCRdb to 2016 to 2017). Broadly, across the study: Of the roughly 15 glioblastoma patients in the cohort, all drawn from Phase I and II dendritic cell vaccination trials, 9 were newly diagnosed and 6 had recurrent disease. Deep sequencing of TCR beta CDR3 regions was used to quantify tumor-infiltrating lymphocyte content and compare tumor and blood repertoires in dendritic cell-vaccinated glioblastoma patients. Survival after dendritic cell vaccination was correlated with TCR sequencing metrics such as TIL content and the overlap between tumor and blood repertoires. Between the early 2000s and the early 2010s, the patients were given dendritic cell vaccination pulsed with autologous tumor lysate. To make the vaccine, monocyte-derived dendritic cells were cultured for about seven days with IL-4 and GM-CSF and then pulsed overnight with autologous tumor lysate. Each patient was given three intradermal dendritic cell vaccine injections, spaced two weeks apart, in the arm below the axilla.

From the cysteine up to the phenylalanine, the CDR3 has a length of 14 residues. Just the 42-base CDR3 DNA is kept, in frame starting at base 1. The germline V gene (reference sequence) sets CDR1 to LNHDA and CDR2 to SQIVND. V drops 3 bases and J drops 0 bases, leaving 9 bases in between. As to this clone: What this receptor recognizes is not known. Base qualities are not recorded, but no much larger clone differs from it by a single base. Other nucleotide sequences in the sample specify the same CDR3.

Broader findings and caveats from the paper: TCR clonality showed no direct relationship with survival, which suggests that a diverse polyclonal response may be important. Higher estimated pretreatment TIL content predicted longer time to progression and overall survival after dendritic cell vaccination. The cohort was small and heterogeneous, only a few patients had full blood and tumor sets, and even fewer had initial-recurrent tumor pairs. The three-group TCR overlap response model was characterized as speculative, and prospective validation of the model was stated to be required.

The immunoSEQ assay amplified TCRB CDR3 regions from about 2 micrograms of genomic DNA, or from all available DNA when less than that amount was available. The multiplex PCR employed 60 forward primers targeting TCR V beta segments and 13 reverse primers targeting J beta segments. To estimate the number of reads per starting template, synthetic control templates were added to each sample at limiting dilution. The Illumina HiSeq System generated sequencing reads of 87 bp. For the original study's pipeline: To remove PCR and sequencing errors, closely related sequences were merged with a nearest neighbor algorithm. TCR overlap was measured as the percentage of unique tumor TCR beta sequences also present in the same patient's peripheral blood. In its TCRdb copy, this immuneACCESS table keeps in-frame sequences only and misses some clones. Where compared with another copy, unresolved V genes explain less than half of these, and the others have no known cause. That table is the source of V, J and clone size, and D and trimming were worked out from the DNA. The sample profile shows some 60,000 clones; about four fifths of them were found once. The ten largest make up approximately 14% of the sample.

The time point label for this specimen denotes: after dendritic cell vaccination, including at tumor progression/relapse. Patients were selected for having adequate residual fresh-frozen tumor tissue and more than two years of available survival data. Although molecular status otherwise differed among the glioblastoma patients, no patient had an isocitrate dehydrogenase mutation. PBMC were collected before vaccination, two weeks after the third vaccination, and at tumor progression if tumor progression occurred. Genomic DNA was extracted with the Qiagen DNeasy Blood extraction Kit. The material was blood, obtained after dendritic cell vaccination. Recombination connected TRBV19 to TRBJ2-7, and the D gene may be TRBD2, 5 bases matching. This receptor was obtained from a human donor with glioblastoma. In nucleotides, the sequence is TGTGCCAGTAGTATCTCCGGGAACTCCTACGAGCAGTACTTC. Translated, it reads CASSISGNSYEQYF.